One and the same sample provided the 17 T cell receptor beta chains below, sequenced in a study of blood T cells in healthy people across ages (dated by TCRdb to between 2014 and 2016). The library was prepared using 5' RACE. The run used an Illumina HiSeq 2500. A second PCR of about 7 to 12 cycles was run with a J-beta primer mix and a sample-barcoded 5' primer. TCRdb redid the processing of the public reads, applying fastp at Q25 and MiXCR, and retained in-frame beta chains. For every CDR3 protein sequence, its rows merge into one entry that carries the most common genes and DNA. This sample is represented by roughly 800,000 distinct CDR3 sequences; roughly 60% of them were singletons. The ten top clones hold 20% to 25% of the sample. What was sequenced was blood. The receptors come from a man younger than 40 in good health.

The CDR3 reads CASSLDSGGGPDTQYF. CDR3 bases: TGTGCCAGCAGCTTAGATAGCGGAGGGGGCCCAGATACGCAGTATTTT. J is TRBJ2-3 and V is TRBV7-2; a possible D gene is TRBD1 (7 bases). Trimming pared 1 base from V and 4 bases from J, leaving 15 bases between. Per germline, CDR1 SGHTA and CDR2 FQGNSA. This CDR3 spans 16 amino acids.

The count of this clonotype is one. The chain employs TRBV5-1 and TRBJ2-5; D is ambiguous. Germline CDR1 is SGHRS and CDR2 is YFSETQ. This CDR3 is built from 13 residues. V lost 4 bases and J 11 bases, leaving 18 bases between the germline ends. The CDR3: CASSSGPSPKQYF. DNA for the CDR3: TGCGCCAGCAGCAGTGGACCCTCCCCCAAGCAGTACTTC.

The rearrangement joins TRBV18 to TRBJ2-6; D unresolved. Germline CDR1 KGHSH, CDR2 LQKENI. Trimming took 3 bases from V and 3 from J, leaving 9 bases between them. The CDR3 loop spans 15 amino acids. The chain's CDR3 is CASSPPGLGANVLTF. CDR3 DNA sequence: TGTGCCAGCTCACCCCCGGGTCTTGGGGCCAACGTCCTGACTTTC. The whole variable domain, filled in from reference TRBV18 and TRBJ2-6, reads NAGVMQNPRHLVRRRGQEARLRCSPMKGHSHVYWYRQLPEEGLKFMVYLQKENIIDESGMPKERFSAEFPKEGPSILRIQQVVRGDSAAYFCASSPPGLGANVLTFGAGSRLTVL.

The CDR3 DNA reads TGTGCCAGCTCTGAGCAATCTTATGGCTACACCTTC. This encodes CASSEQSYGYTF. The chain links TRBV2 to TRBJ1-2; D call uncertain. CDR3 size: 12 residues. The germline V gene encodes CDR1 SNHLY and CDR2 FYNNEI. V was cut by 8 bases and J by 5 bases, with 12 bases left in between.

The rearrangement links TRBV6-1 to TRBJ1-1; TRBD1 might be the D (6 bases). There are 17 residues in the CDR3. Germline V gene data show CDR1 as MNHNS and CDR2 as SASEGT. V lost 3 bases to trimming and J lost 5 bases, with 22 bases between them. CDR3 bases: TGTGCCAGCAGTGAGTGGGCCACAAGGGGGTCTAGTACTGAAGCTTTCTTT. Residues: CASSEWATRGSSTEAFF.

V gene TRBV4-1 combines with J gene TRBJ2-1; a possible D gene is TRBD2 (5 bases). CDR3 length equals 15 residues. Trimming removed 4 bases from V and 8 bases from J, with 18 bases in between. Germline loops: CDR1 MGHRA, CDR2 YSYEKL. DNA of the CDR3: TGCGCCAGCAGCCTCGAGGGCAGGCCCCTCGATGAGCAGTTCTTC. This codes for CASSLEGRPLDEQFF.

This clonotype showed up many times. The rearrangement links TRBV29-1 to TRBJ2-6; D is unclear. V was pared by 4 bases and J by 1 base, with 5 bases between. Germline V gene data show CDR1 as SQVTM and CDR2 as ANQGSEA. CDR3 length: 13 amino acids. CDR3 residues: CSVAESGANVLTF. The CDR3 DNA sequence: TGCAGCGTTGCTGAATCTGGGGCCAACGTCCTGACTTTC.

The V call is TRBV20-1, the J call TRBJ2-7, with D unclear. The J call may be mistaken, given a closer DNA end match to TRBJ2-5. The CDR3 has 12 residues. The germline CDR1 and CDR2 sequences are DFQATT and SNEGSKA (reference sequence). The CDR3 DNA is TGCAGTGCTAACTCACCTGAGGAGACCCAGTACTTC. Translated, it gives CSANSPEETQYF.

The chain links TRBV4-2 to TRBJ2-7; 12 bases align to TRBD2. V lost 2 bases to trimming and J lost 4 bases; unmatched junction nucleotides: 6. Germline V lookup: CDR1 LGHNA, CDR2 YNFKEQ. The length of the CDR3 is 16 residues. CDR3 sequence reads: CASSQSSGGAAYEQYF. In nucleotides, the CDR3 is TGTGCCAGCAGCCAATCTAGCGGGGGGGCTGCGTACGAGCAGTACTTC.

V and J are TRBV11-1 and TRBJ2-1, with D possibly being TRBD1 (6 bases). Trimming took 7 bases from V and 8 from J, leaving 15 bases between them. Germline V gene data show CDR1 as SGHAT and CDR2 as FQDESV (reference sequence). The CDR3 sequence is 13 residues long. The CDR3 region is CASTNRRGDEQFF. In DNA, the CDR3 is TGTGCCAGCACCAATCGCAGGGGTGATGAGCAGTTCTTC. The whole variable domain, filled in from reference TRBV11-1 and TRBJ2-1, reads EAEVAQSPRYKITEKSQAVAFWCDPISGHATLYWYRQILGQGPELLVQFQDESVVDDSQLPKDRFSAERLKGVDSTLKIQPAELGDSAMYLCASTNRRGDEQFFGPGTRLTVL.

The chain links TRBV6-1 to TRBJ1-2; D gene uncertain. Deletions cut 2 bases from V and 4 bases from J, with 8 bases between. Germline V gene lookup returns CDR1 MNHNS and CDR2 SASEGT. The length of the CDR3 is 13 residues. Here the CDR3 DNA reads TGTGCCAGCAGTGAACCATCCGCCTATGGCTACACCTTC. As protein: CASSEPSAYGYTF.

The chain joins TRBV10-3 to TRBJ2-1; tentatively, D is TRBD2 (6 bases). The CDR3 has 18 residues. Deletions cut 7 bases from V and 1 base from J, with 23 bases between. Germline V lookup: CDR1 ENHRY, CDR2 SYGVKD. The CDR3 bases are TGTGCCATCAATTCCAATTCCCGCCGGGAGCAATCCTACAATGAGCAGTTCTTC. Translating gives CAINSNSRREQSYNEQFF.

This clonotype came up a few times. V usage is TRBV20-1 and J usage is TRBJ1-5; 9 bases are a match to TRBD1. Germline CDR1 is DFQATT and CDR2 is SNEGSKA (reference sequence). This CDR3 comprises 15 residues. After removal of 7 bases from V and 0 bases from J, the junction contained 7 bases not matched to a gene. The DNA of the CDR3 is TGCAGTGTCGGGACAGGGACCTATAGCAATCAGCCCCAGCATTTT. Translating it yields CSVGTGTYSNQPQHF.

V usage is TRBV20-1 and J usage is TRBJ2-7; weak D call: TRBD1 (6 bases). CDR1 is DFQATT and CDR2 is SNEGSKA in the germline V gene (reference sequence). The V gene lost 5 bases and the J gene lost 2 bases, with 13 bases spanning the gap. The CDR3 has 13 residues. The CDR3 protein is CSAPRTATYEQYF. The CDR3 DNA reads TGCAGTGCTCCCCGGACAGCTACCTACGAGCAGTACTTC.

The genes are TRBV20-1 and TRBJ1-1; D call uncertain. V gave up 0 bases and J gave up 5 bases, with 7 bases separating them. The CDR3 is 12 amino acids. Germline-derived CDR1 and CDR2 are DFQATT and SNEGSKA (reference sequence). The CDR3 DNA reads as TGCAGTGCTAGAGATCTGGGGACTGAAGCTTTCTTT. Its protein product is CSARDLGTEAFF.

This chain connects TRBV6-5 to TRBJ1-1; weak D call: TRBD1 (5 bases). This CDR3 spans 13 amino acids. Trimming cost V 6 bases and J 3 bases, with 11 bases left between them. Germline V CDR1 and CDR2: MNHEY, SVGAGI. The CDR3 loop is CASRSGRHTEAFF. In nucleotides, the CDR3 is TGTGCCAGCAGATCGGGACGCCACACTGAAGCTTTCTTT.

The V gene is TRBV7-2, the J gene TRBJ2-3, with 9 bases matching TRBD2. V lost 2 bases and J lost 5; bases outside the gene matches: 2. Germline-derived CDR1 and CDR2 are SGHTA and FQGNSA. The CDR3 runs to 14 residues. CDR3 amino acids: CASSLWREGDTQYF. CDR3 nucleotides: TGTGCCAGCAGCTTATGGCGGGAGGGAGATACGCAGTATTTT.